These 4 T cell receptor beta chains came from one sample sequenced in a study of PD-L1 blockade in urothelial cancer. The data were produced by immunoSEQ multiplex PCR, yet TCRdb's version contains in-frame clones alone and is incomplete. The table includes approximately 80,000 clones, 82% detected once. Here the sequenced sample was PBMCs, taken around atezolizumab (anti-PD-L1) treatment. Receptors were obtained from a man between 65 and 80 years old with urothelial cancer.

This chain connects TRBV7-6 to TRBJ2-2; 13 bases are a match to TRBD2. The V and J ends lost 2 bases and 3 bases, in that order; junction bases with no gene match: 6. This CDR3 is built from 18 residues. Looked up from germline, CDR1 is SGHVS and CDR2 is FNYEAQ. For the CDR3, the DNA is TGTGCCAGCAGCTTAATAGGGACTAGCGGGACCTACACCGGGGAGCTGTTTTTT. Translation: CASSLIGTSGTYTGELFF.

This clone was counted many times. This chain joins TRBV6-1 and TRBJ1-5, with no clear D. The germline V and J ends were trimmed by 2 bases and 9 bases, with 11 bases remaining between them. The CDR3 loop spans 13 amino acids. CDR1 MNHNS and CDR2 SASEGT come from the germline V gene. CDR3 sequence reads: CASSEPFSAPQHF. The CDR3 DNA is TGTGCCAGCAGTGAACCTTTTAGTGCGCCCCAGCATTTT.

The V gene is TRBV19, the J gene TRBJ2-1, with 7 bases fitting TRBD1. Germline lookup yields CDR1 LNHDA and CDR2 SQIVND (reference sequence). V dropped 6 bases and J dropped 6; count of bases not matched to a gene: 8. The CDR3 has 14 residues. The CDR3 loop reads CASSRTGRPNEQFF. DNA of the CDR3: TGTGCCAGTAGCCGGACAGGTCGCCCCAATGAGCAGTTCTTC.

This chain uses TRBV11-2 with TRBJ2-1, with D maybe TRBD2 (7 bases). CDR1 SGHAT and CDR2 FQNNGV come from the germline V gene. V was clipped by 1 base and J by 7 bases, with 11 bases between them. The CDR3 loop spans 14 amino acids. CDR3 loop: CASSLAGGANEQFF. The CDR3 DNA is TGTGCCAGCAGCTTAGCGGGGGGCGCGAATGAGCAGTTCTTC. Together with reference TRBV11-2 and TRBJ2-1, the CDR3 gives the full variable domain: EAGVAQSPRYKIIEKRQSVAFWCNPISGHATLYWYQQILGQGPKLLIQFQNNGVVDDSQLPKDRFSAERLKGVDSTLKIQPAKLEDSAVYLCASSLAGGANEQFFGPGTRLTVL.